Below, 5 T cell receptor beta chains from the same sample are listed, as sequenced in a study of cytomegalovirus exposure and HLA in healthy donors. Primers for the PCR totalled 60 Vbeta and 13 Jbeta. Clones were sequenced by immunoSEQ multiplex PCR, and TCRdb holds only the in-frame ones, with some missing. This sample yields 170,000 or so clones, of which 80% are seen a single time; 1% belongs to the top ten. Sequenced: PBMCs. The receptors stem from a woman aged 50 to 60 in good health and CMV-seropositive.

The chain has TRBV7-2 and TRBJ2-7, with 9 bases fitting TRBD2. The CDR3 contains 14 residues. J gave up 4 bases and V 2 bases, and 3 bases lay outside the gene matches. CDR1 and CDR2 (germline): SGHTA, FQGNSA. CDR3 region: CASSLLAGIYEQYF. In nucleotides, the CDR3 is TGTGCCAGCAGCTTACTAGCGGGGATTTACGAGCAGTACTTC. Full variable domain (outside the CDR3, taken from reference TRBV7-2 and TRBJ2-7): GAGVSQSPSNKVTEKGKDVELRCDPISGHTALYWYRQSLGQGLEFLIYFQGNSAPDKSGLPSDRFSAERTGGSVSTLTIQRTQQEDSAVYLCASSLLAGIYEQYFGPGTRLTVT.

The chain joins TRBV28 to TRBJ2-5; 9 positions agree with TRBD1. V was clipped by 8 bases and J by 3 bases; unmatched bases: 4. Germline CDR1 reads MDHEN; CDR2 reads SYDVKM. This CDR3 region has 13 residues. The CDR3 loop reads CASGDRAKETQYF. CDR3 bases: TGTGCCAGCGGGGACAGGGCTAAAGAGACCCAGTACTTC.

This clone was picked up a small number of times. V is TRBV7-2 and J is TRBJ1-2, with D unresolved. This CDR3 is 13 amino acids long. V lost 1 base to trimming and J lost 7 bases, with 10 bases between them. The germline V gene has CDR1 SGHTA and CDR2 FQGNSA. The CDR3 DNA sequence: TGTGCCAGCAGCTTAGGCGGGTTGCGTGGCTACACCTTC. Translated: CASSLGGLRGYTF.

This sequence joins TRBV27 and TRBJ2-1; unclear D gene. V lost 6 bases, J lost 7 bases, and 7 bases lay in between. The CDR3 runs to 11 residues. The germline CDR1 and CDR2 sequences are MNHEY and SMNVEV (reference sequence). In DNA, the CDR3 is TGTGCCAGCAGGGTCGGGAATGAGCAGTTCTTC. This translates into CASRVGNEQFF.

V and J are TRBV5-1 and TRBJ2-3, with 9 bases lining up with TRBD1. Germline CDR1 is SGHRS and CDR2 is YFSETQ. CDR3 length: 14 amino acids. With 7 bases clipped from V and 3 bases from J, the junction kept 6 bases outside the gene matches. The chain's CDR3 is CASGTGRRTDTQYF. The CDR3 DNA is TGCGCCAGCGGGACAGGGCGGAGGACAGATACGCAGTATTTT.